This T cell receptor (beta chain) came from a study of T cell responses to AZD1222 COVID-19 vaccine. Using immunoSEQ multiplex PCR, the repertoire was profiled, and TCRdb retains in-frame clones only, with some absent. The sample contains about 150,000 clones, around nine tenths of which appear only once. The length of the CDR3 is 15 residues. The V gene's germline CDR1 is MNHEY and CDR2 SMNVEV (reference sequence). The ends were cut back, 3 bases at V and 5 bases at J, with 13 bases in the middle. V usage is TRBV27 and J usage is TRBJ2-2, with D tentatively TRBD1 (5 bases). The receptor's source is an adult in good health. Material: peripheral blood, obtained on day 0 of AZD1222 vaccination. The CDR3 here is CASSLGQGFTGELFF. In DNA form, the CDR3 reads TGTGCCAGCAGTTTGGGGCAGGGATTTACCGGGGAGCTGTTTTTT.